This T cell receptor (beta chain) was captured by sequencing in a study of T-cell reconstitution after alpha-beta-depleted transplantation in children. This clonotype was detected many times. What it recognizes is unknown. Overall study results and limits: Where some patients showed high TCRbeta diversity at day 60, it came from recipient T cells and thymic progenitors that had survived. T-cell counts and diversity at one year following transplant were attributed mainly to newly produced T cells. It was reported that alpha-beta T cells came from several hundred expanded graft clones (about two months after transplant).

It was with unique molecular identifiers that the TCRbeta library was prepared. TCRdb reprocessed the PCR reads via MiXCR and lists one record per CDR3 protein. The sample records roughly 120,000 distinct CDR3 sequences, roughly 23% being singletons. This specimen was PBMCs, mostly from graft donor cells, taken 180 days after TCRalphabeta/CD19-depleted stem cell transplant. This receptor was taken from a male patient under 10 years old who had a stem cell transplant for chronic granulomatous disease, so the T cells may come from the graft donor.

CDR3 coding DNA: TGCAGTGCTAGCGTTCTAGCCCAAGAGACCCAGTACTTC. Translating gives CSASVLAQETQYF. The rearrangement links TRBV20-1 to TRBJ2-5; D is perhaps TRBD2 (5 bases). The CDR3 is 13 residues long. Germline assignment: CDR1 DFQATT and CDR2 SNEGSKA (reference sequence). The ends were cut back, 3 bases at V and 1 base at J, with 9 bases in the middle.